This T cell receptor beta chain was captured in a study of post-analysis software for immune sequencing data. About the research overall: Recorded subtypes: relapsing-remitting, secondary progressive, progressive-relapsing; some patients unannotated. Study-wide results and limits: About five TRBV segments appeared more often in patients than in controls, and TRBV5-6, TRBV5-1 and TRBV20-1 were among these. Diversity measured as normalized Chao1 was significantly lower in multiple sclerosis patients than in controls. Strong co-clustering by F measure linked samples that shared a preparation batch.

Unique molecular identifiers were present in the TCR beta cDNA libraries. The authors obtained roughly 500,000 cDNA molecules from around 0.96 to 9.9 million T cells. TCRdb re-called the PCR reads with MiXCR, one entry per CDR3 protein. Of hundreds of thousands of distinct CDR3 sequences detected, approximately 38% appear once; the ten largest clones hold 7.6%. Per germline, CDR1 SNHLY and CDR2 FYNNEI. The CDR3 contains 14 residues. As to this clonotype: What it recognizes is unknown. One end of the junction is discordant with germline, which a read error may explain.

Material: blood. The clonotype originates from a girl aged 2 to 10 with multiple sclerosis. V gene TRBV2 combines with J gene TRBJ2-5, with D perhaps being TRBD1 or TRBD2 (5 bases each). CDR3 protein: CASLPGRTKESQYF. The CDR3, as DNA: TGTGCCAGTCTTCCGGGACGGACAAAAGAGAGCCAGTACTTC.